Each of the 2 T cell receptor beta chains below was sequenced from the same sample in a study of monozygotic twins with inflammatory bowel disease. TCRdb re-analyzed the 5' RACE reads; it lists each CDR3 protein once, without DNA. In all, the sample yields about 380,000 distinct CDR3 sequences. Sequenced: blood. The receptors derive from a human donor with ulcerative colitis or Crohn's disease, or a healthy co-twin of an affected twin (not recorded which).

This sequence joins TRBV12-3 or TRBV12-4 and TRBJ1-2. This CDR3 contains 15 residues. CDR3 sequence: CASSLVLTATYGYTF.

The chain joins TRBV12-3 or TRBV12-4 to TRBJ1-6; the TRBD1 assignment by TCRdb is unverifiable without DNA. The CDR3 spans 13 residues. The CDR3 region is CASRRTGDSPLHF.